This T cell receptor (beta chain) was sequenced during a study of T cells in localized non-small cell lung cancer. Generated by immunoSEQ multiplex PCR, the TCRdb table keeps only in-frame clones and is missing some. The table lists 48,000 or so clones, 86% of them singletons, with 15% to 20% in the top ten. V lost 1 base to trimming and J lost 0 bases; unmatched junction nucleotides: 6. Germline loops: CDR1 SGHTA, CDR2 FQGNSA. The CDR3 spans 18 residues. This rearrangement joins TRBV7-2 to TRBJ2-3; 11 nucleotides align to TRBD2. The sample was peripheral blood, taken before any cancer treatment. This TCR was recovered from a male donor at least 60 years old with stage III squamous cell lung carcinoma. CDR3 DNA sequence: TGTGCCAGCAGCTTAGGGTGGGCTAGCGGGAGGAGCACAGATACGCAGTATTTT. It translates to CASSLGWASGRSTDTQYF.